What follows are 30 T cell receptor beta chains derived from one specimen sequenced in a study of T cells after posttransplantation cyclophosphamide. Only in-frame clones appear in the TCRdb table, and some are missing; sequencing was by immunoSEQ multiplex PCR. This table has about 32,000 clones, around 90% appearing once. The specimen sequenced was PBMCs. Receptor source: a woman in her thirties or forties with a blood cancer, CMV-positive, and with a related stem cell donor.

The V and J genes are TRBV13 and TRBJ2-5; 10 bases line up with TRBD2. Unmatched junction bases numbered 10, after V lost 5 bases and J lost 4 bases. Germline values: CDR1 PRHDT, CDR2 FYEKMQ (reference sequence). The CDR3 runs 16 residues. The DNA for the CDR3 is TGTGCCAGCAGCCGTTACTTTCAGCGGGAGGGAGAGACCCAGTACTTC. It codes for CASSRYFQREGETQYF.

The chain recombines TRBV9 with TRBJ2-1; 8 bases are shared with TRBD2. From germline, CDR1 is SGDLS and CDR2 YYNGEE. V shed 4 bases, J shed 10 bases, and the junction held 10 bases outside the gene matches. This CDR3 region has 14 residues. DNA of the CDR3: TGTGCCAGCAGCATCACTATCATAGCGGGGGAGCAGTTCTTC. This sequence encodes CASSITIIAGEQFF.

The sample holds a few counts of this clone. This chain links TRBV21-1 with TRBJ1-1; the DNA was not used to check the table's D call, TRBD1. TRBV21-1 has pseudogene status. This CDR3 region has 11 residues. CDR3 loop: CASSRQGEAFF. CDR3 sequence (DNA): TGTGCCAGCAGCCGACAGGGTGAAGCTTTCTTT.

This clone turned up a few times. This chain's CDR3 is CASRNEHIPYGYTF. The CDR3 bases are TGTGCCAGCAGGAACGAACACATCCCTTATGGCTACACCTTC. The gene calls are TRBV6-5 and TRBJ1-2; unclear D gene. V lost 6 bases and J lost 5, with 16 bases in between. Germline assignment: CDR1 MNHEY and CDR2 SVGAGI. There are 14 residues in the CDR3.

The chain carries TRBV11-2 and TRBJ2-5; D is possibly TRBD1 (6 bases). Germline V gene data show CDR1 as SGHAT and CDR2 as FQNNGV. V was trimmed by 6 bases and J by 3 bases, leaving 17 bases between them. The CDR3 totals 15 residues. The CDR3 loop is CASRKPGHRKETQYF. The CDR3 region has the DNA TGTGCCAGCAGGAAACCGGGACACAGGAAAGAGACCCAGTACTTC.

The chain's CDR3 is CASSRKSDSSNTEAFF. The CDR3 nucleotides are TGTGCCAGCTCACGTAAATCGGACAGTTCGAACACTGAAGCTTTCTTT. The chain uses TRBV18 and TRBJ1-1; D is perhaps TRBD1 (6 bases). CDR3 size: 16 residues. Germline assignment: CDR1 KGHSH and CDR2 LQKENI. Deletions cut 4 bases from V and 1 base from J, with 16 bases between. Drawing the rest from reference TRBV18 and TRBJ1-1, the complete variable domain is NAGVMQNPRHLVRRRGQEARLRCSPMKGHSHVYWYRQLPEEGLKFMVYLQKENIIDESGMPKERFSAEFPKEGPSILRIQQVVRGDSAAYFCASSRKSDSSNTEAFFGQGTRLTVV.

The V gene is TRBV7-9, the J gene TRBJ2-3, with 7 nucleotides matching TRBD1. With 6 bases clipped from V and 0 bases from J, the junction kept 9 bases outside the gene matches. The germline gives CDR1 SEHNR, CDR2 FQNEAQ (reference sequence). This CDR3 has 16 residues. In nucleotides, the CDR3 is TGTGCCAGCAGTAAACCCCGGGACAGCAGCACAGATACGCAGTATTTT. Amino acids: CASSKPRDSSTDTQYF.

The chain couples TRBV6-5 to TRBJ1-2; D ambiguous. This CDR3 contains 13 residues. CDR1 is MNHEY, CDR2 SVGAGI, per germline. The V end was cut by 2 bases, the J end by 8 bases, with 12 bases between. As DNA, the CDR3 is TGTGCCAGCAGTTACGGACGGGAATGGGGCTACACCTTC. It specifies CASSYGREWGYTF.

The V and J genes are TRBV10-3 and TRBJ1-1; the match to TRBD1 covers 7 bases. J gave up 5 bases and V 3 bases, and 6 bases lay outside the gene matches. The CDR3 length is 14 residues. CDR1 and CDR2 (germline): ENHRY, SYGVKD. The CDR3 DNA reads as TGTGCCATCAGTGATCAGGGGGGAAGGACTGAAGCTTTCTTT. Protein: CAISDQGGRTEAFF.

The chain carries TRBV5-1 and TRBJ2-7; 8 bases are shared with TRBD1. The V segment lost 4 bases and the J segment 6 bases; nucleotides outside the gene matches: 6. This CDR3 contains 13 residues. Germline-derived CDR1 and CDR2 are SGHRS and YFSETQ. For the CDR3, the DNA is TGCGCCAGCAGCCTGGACAGGGTAGGCGAGCAGTACTTC. This codes for CASSLDRVGEQYF.

The J gene is TRBJ2-7, the V gene TRBV18; TRBD1 aligns across 7 bases. V was clipped by 4 bases and J by 3 bases; unmatched bases: 9. The germline gives CDR1 KGHSH, CDR2 LQKENI. This CDR3 is built from 15 residues. The CDR3 here is CASSRGGPPLYEQYF. Written as DNA, the CDR3 is TGTGCCAGCTCACGAGGGGGCCCACCCCTCTACGAGCAGTACTTC. Drawing the rest from reference TRBV18 and TRBJ2-7, the complete variable domain is NAGVMQNPRHLVRRRGQEARLRCSPMKGHSHVYWYRQLPEEGLKFMVYLQKENIIDESGMPKERFSAEFPKEGPSILRIQQVVRGDSAAYFCASSRGGPPLYEQYFGPGTRLTVT.

The chain links TRBV11-2 to TRBJ2-7, with a possible D match to TRBD1 (6 bases). The CDR3 spans 15 residues. Germline V gene data show CDR1 as SGHAT and CDR2 as FQNNGV. The ends were cut back, 5 bases at V and 9 bases at J, with 23 bases in the middle. CDR3 DNA: TGTGCCAGCAGCCCACGACAGGTCGGGGACCTCTTGCAGTACTTC. Translating gives CASSPRQVGDLLQYF. The complete variable domain, with remaining parts taken from reference TRBV11-2 and TRBJ2-7, reads EAGVAQSPRYKIIEKRQSVAFWCNPISGHATLYWYQQILGQGPKLLIQFQNNGVVDDSQLPKDRFSAERLKGVDSTLKIQPAKLEDSAVYLCASSPRQVGDLLQYFGPGTRLTVT.

The chain recombines TRBV5-5 with TRBJ2-7; D perhaps matches TRBD1 (6 bases). The ends were cut back, 3 bases at V and 1 base at J, with 11 bases in the middle. Germline V gene lookup returns CDR1 SGHKS and CDR2 YYEKEE (reference sequence). The CDR3 covers 14 residues. This CDR3 reads CASSSLGASYEQYF. The CDR3 DNA reads as TGTGCCAGCAGCTCATTGGGGGCATCCTACGAGCAGTACTTC.

CDR3 coding DNA: TGTGCCAGCAGCTGGGGGGGGGCGACCGGGGAGCTGTTTTTT. This encodes CASSWGGATGELFF. This chain links TRBV5-4 with TRBJ2-2; D possibly corresponds to TRBD2 (7 bases). V was trimmed by 3 bases and J by 5 bases, leaving 11 bases between them. The germline gives CDR1 SGHNT, CDR2 YYREEE (reference sequence). The length of the CDR3 is 14 residues.

The chain has TRBV4-1 and TRBJ2-3, with D perhaps TRBD1 (6 bases). The V gene's germline CDR1 is MGHRA and CDR2 YSYEKL. Trimming left V 1 base short and J 3 bases short, with 17 bases between. This CDR3 region has 17 residues. The CDR3 spells CASSQGRARGYTDTQYF. CDR3 in DNA: TGCGCCAGCAGCCAAGGTCGAGCCAGGGGATATACAGATACGCAGTATTTT.

By frequency in the sample, this clone is medium-sized (0.01 to 0.1%). The V call is TRBV27, the J call TRBJ1-1; unclear D gene. The CDR3 contains 11 residues. The V gene's germline CDR1 is MNHEY and CDR2 SMNVEV (reference sequence). Between the trimmed V and J ends, which lost 5 bases and 1 base, there was a span of 2 bases. The CDR3 coding sequence is TGTGCCAGCAGTCAGAACACTGAAGCTTTCTTT. Its translation is CASSQNTEAFF.

The rearrangement joins TRBV28 to TRBJ2-2; 10 bases are a match to TRBD1. CDR3 size: 14 residues. V lost 6 bases, J lost 7 bases, and 5 bases stayed unmatched. Germline V gene data show CDR1 as MDHEN and CDR2 as SYDVKM. This chain's CDR3 is CASSRTGGNGELFF. CDR3 in DNA: TGTGCCAGCAGCCGGACAGGGGGGAACGGGGAGCTGTTTTTT. Full variable domain (rest looked up from reference TRBV28 and TRBJ2-2): DVKVTQSSRYLVKRTGEKVFLECVQDMDHENMFWYRQDPGLGLRLIYFSYDVKMKEKGDIPEGYSVSREKKERFSLILESASTNQTSMYLCASSRTGGNGELFFGEGSRLTVL.

The genes are TRBV5-1 and TRBJ2-1; unclear D gene. This CDR3 contains 14 residues. CDR1 and CDR2 (germline): SGHRS, YFSETQ. V was trimmed by 4 bases and J by 0 bases, leaving 8 bases between them. This chain's CDR3 is CASSVGYSYNEQFF. DNA for the CDR3: TGCGCCAGCAGCGTGGGTTACTCCTACAATGAGCAGTTCTTC.

The rearrangement links TRBV16 to TRBJ2-1; D is uncertain. CDR3 size: 17 residues. Germline lookup yields CDR1 KGHSY and CDR2 FQNENV. The V gene lost 0 bases and the J gene lost 6 bases, with 18 bases spanning the gap. CDR3 sequence: CASSQSESCPCGNEQFF. The CDR3 DNA reads TGTGCCAGCAGCCAATCAGAAAGTTGCCCGTGCGGCAATGAGCAGTTCTTC.

This clone is a singleton in its sample. This chain joins TRBV7-9 and TRBJ1-1, with no clear D. The CDR3 covers 12 residues. Germline lookup yields CDR1 SEHNR and CDR2 FQNEAQ (reference sequence). The V end was cut by 3 bases, the J end by 4 bases, with 6 bases between. The CDR3 region is CASSLVRTEAFF. For the CDR3, the DNA is TGTGCCAGCAGCTTGGTGCGCACTGAAGCTTTCTTT.

V is TRBV6-6 and J is TRBJ1-1; D may be TRBD1 (6 bases). The length of the CDR3 is 16 residues. Trimming shortened V by 4 bases and J by 1 base, and 16 bases separated the two germline ends. Germline loops: CDR1 MNHNY, CDR2 SVGAGI (reference sequence). The DNA for the CDR3 is TGTGCCAGCAGTTCGCAGGGAGGGGGTTGGAACACTGAAGCTTTCTTT. This codes for CASSSQGGGWNTEAFF.

This clone was detected only once. This chain links TRBV7-9 with TRBJ1-2; D is uncertain. This CDR3 comprises 14 residues. Trimming pared 2 bases from V and 2 bases from J, leaving 9 bases between. The germline V gene encodes CDR1 SEHNR and CDR2 FQNEAQ (reference sequence). CDR3 sequence: CASSLSHGNYGYTF. In DNA, the CDR3 is TGTGCCAGCAGCTTATCTCACGGGAACTATGGCTACACCTTC. Complete variable domain (other parts from reference TRBV7-9 and TRBJ1-2): DTGVSQNPRHKITKRGQNVTFRCDPISEHNRLYWYRQTLGQGPEFLTYFQNEAQLEKSRLLSDRFSAERPKGSFSTLEIQRTEQGDSAMYLCASSLSHGNYGYTFGSGTRLTVV.

The rearrangement links TRBV2 to TRBJ1-5; tentatively, D is TRBD1 (6 bases). Germline values: CDR1 SNHLY, CDR2 FYNNEI. This CDR3 spans 12 amino acids. Trimming took 4 bases from V and 15 from J, leaving 16 bases between them. The CDR3 DNA reads as TGTGCCAGCAGTGCCCGGGGGGCCCGTCTGCATTTT. The encoded protein is CASSARGARLHF.

The J gene is TRBJ2-3, the V gene TRBV5-1; D is uncertain. Germline values: CDR1 SGHRS, CDR2 YFSETQ. V lost 0 bases to trimming and J lost 6 bases, with 5 bases between them. The length of the CDR3 is 12 residues. The CDR3 bases are TGCGCCAGCAGCTTGGCTAGGGATACGCAGTATTTT. It translates to CASSLARDTQYF.

Here the CDR3 reads CASRLGGGVIKKLFF. In nucleotides, the CDR3 is TGTGCCAGCAGACTCGGCGGGGGGGTGATCAAAAAACTGTTTTTT. J is TRBJ1-4 and V is TRBV28, with D tentatively TRBD1 (5 bases). V lost 6 bases and J lost 9, with 20 bases in between. The CDR3 loop spans 15 amino acids. Germline V CDR1 and CDR2: MDHEN, SYDVKM. The variable domain in full, completed from reference TRBV28 and TRBJ1-4, reads DVKVTQSSRYLVKRTGEKVFLECVQDMDHENMFWYRQDPGLGLRLIYFSYDVKMKEKGDIPEGYSVSREKKERFSLILESASTNQTSMYLCASRLGGGVIKKLFFGSGTQLSVL.

The rearrangement uses TRBV6-1 and TRBJ2-5; TRBD1 aligns across 7 bases. The J call may not be correct, given that the DNA end is closer to TRBJ2-7. CDR3 length: 14 residues. Germline V gene sequence: CDR1 MNHNS, CDR2 SASEGT. The CDR3 protein is CASSDTGASYEQYF. CDR3 sequence (DNA): TGTGCCAGCAGTGATACAGGGGCCTCCTACGAGCAGTACTTC.

As to this clone: One junction end disagrees with the germline gene, perhaps due to a read error. This rearrangement joins TRBV7-7 to TRBJ2-3; 8 positions agree with TRBD2. The germline gives CDR1 SSHAT, CDR2 FNYEAQ (reference sequence). The CDR3 has 15 residues. CDR3: CASSLRRGDVDTQYF. CDR3 nucleotides: TGTGCTAGCAGCTTACGGCGGGGGGATGTAGATACGCAGTATTTT.

The chain uses TRBV4-3 and TRBJ2-1; maybe TRBD1 (7 bases). V lost 6 bases and J 9 bases, leaving 24 bases between the germline ends. CDR1 and CDR2 (germline): LGHNA, YSLEER. The CDR3 extends over 16 amino acids. The CDR3 DNA sequence: TGCGCCAGCAGTCCAGTTTCAACGGAGGGGGCGGTTGAGCAGTTCTTC. Translated: CASSPVSTEGAVEQFF.

The V gene is TRBV18, the J gene TRBJ2-7, with a weak D call TRBD1 (7 bases). Germline values: CDR1 KGHSH, CDR2 LQKENI. Trimming removed 5 bases at V and 7 bases at J, with 18 bases between. The CDR3 sequence is 14 residues long. CDR3 sequence: CASSTVQGGREQYF. DNA of the CDR3: TGTGCCAGCTCAACCGTCCAGGGGGGCCGGGAGCAGTACTTC.

The chain uses TRBV18 and TRBJ1-5; D is unclear. The CDR3 has 13 amino acids. Looked up from germline, CDR1 is KGHSH and CDR2 is LQKENI. V shed 1 base and J shed 3 bases, with 4 bases lying between them. The CDR3 region has the DNA TGTGCCAGCTCACCACGGCTCAATCAGCCCCAGCATTTT. It specifies CASSPRLNQPQHF.